This TCR beta chain was sequenced in a study of cytomegalovirus exposure and HLA in healthy donors. The study ran its PCR with 60 Vbeta and 13 Jbeta primers. Data came from immunoSEQ multiplex PCR; TCRdb stores just in-frame clones and leaves some out. The table includes some 150,000 clones, roughly 80% detected once. Study results and limitations: The authors enumerated over 150 TCR beta chains as linked to cytomegalovirus.

Concerning this clone itself: Its antigen is undetermined.

The sequenced material came from PBMCs. The receptor's source is a woman younger than 45 in good health and CMV-seropositive.

In nucleotides, the CDR3 is TGTGCCAGCGCGGGACAGACCGGGCCCCAGCATTTT. This codes for CASAGQTGPQHF. The chain employs TRBV18 and TRBJ1-5; 7 bases match TRBD1. Germline V lookup: CDR1 KGHSH, CDR2 LQKENI. The CDR3 spans 12 residues. V shed 8 bases, J shed 9 bases, and the junction held 7 bases outside the gene matches.